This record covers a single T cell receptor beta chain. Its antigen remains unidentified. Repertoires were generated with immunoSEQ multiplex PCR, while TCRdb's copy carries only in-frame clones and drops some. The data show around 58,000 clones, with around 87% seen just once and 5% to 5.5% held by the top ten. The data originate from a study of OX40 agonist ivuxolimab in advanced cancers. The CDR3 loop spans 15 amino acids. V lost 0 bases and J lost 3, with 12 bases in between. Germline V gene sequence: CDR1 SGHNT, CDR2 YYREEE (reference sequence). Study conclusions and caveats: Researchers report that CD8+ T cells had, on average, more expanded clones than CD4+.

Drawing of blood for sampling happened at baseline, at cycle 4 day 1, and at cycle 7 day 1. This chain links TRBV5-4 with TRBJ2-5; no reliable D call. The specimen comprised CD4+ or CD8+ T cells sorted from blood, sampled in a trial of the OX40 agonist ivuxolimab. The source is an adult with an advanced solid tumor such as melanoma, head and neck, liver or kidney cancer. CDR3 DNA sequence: TGTGCCAGCAGCTTGGCCGTTGACAAGGAAGAGACCCAGTACTTC. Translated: CASSLAVDKEETQYF.